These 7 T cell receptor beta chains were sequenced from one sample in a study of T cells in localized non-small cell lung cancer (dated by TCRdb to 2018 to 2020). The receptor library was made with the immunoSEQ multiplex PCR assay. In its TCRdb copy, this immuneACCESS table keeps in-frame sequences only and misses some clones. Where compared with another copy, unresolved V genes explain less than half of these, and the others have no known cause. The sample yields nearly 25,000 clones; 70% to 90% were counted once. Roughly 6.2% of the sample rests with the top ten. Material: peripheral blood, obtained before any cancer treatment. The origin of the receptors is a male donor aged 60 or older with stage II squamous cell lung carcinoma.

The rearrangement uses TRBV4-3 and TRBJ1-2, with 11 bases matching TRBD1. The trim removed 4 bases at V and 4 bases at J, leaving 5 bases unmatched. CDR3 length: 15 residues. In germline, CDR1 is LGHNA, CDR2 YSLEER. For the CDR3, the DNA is TGCGCCAGCAGCCCCGGGGACAGGGGGTCCTATGGCTACACCTTC. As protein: CASSPGDRGSYGYTF.

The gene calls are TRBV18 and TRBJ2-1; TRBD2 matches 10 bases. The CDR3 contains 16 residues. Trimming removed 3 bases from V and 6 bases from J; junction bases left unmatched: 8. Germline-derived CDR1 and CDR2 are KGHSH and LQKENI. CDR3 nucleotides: TGTGCCAGCTCACCGTCCCTAGCGGGAGTTAGCAATGAGCAGTTCTTC. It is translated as CASSPSLAGVSNEQFF.

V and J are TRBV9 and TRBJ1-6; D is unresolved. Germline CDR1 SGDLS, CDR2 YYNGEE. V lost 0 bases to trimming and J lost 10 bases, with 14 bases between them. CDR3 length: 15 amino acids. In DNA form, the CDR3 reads TGTGCCAGCAGCGTAGGGGAAGGGTGGGCCTCACCCCTCCACTTT. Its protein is CASSVGEGWASPLHF.

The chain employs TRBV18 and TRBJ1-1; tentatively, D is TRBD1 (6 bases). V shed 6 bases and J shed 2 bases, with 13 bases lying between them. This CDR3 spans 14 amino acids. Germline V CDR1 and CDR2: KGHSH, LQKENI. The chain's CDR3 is CASSYGGTNTEAFF. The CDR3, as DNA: TGTGCCAGCTCCTATGGGGGCACCAACACTGAAGCTTTCTTT.

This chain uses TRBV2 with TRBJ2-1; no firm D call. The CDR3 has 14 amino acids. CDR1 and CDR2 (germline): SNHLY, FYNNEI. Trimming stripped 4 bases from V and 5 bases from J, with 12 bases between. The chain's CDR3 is CASSVGQRNNEQFF. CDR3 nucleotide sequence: TGTGCCAGCAGTGTGGGCCAGAGAAACAATGAGCAGTTCTTC.

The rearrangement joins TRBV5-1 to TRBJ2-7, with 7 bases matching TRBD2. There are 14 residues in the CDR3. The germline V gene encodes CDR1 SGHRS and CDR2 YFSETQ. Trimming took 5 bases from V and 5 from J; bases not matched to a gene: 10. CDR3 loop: CASSMGLTGDEQYF. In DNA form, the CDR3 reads TGCGCCAGCAGTATGGGACTAACGGGCGACGAGCAGTACTTC.

The CDR3 nucleotides are TGTGCCACCTACGACAGAGCGGGAAACACCATATATTTT. Protein: CATYDRAGNTIYF. V usage is TRBV19 and J usage is TRBJ1-3; D might be TRBD1 (5 bases). The CDR3 has 13 residues. The V and J ends lost 10 bases and 4 bases respectively, with 14 bases between them. Germline V gene sequence: CDR1 LNHDA, CDR2 SQIVND (reference sequence).